The 4 T cell receptor beta chains below were found in one sample sequenced in a study of CD8+CD57+ T cells in acquired aplastic anemia (dated by TCRdb to 2016 to 2018). Patients chosen for sequencing had shown expansion of CD8+CD57+ cells by flow cytometry. Sequenced on an Illumina HiSeq 2000. Genomic DNA served as template for TCR beta VDJ combination and CDR3 sequence profiling. TCRdb's own reprocessing of the public reads used fastp at Q25 and MiXCR and kept productive beta chains. Rows are unified per CDR3 protein, each entry keeping the most common DNA and genes. For this sample there are 200,000 to 250,000 distinct CDR3 sequences; more than 45% appear just once. The ten largest account for less than 9% of the sample. Sequenced sample: sorted CD4+, CD8+, or CD8+CD57+ T cells (not recorded which) from PBMCs. The source of these receptors is a human donor with aplastic anemia.

This clonotype showed up many times. The rearrangement joins TRBV4-2 to TRBJ2-1; possible D gene TRBD2, 7 bases. Trimming took 4 bases from V and 8 from J, leaving 15 bases between them. Germline V gene data show CDR1 as LGHNA and CDR2 as YNFKEQ. The CDR3 runs to 14 residues. The CDR3 is CASSPGRGLHEQFF. Here the CDR3 DNA reads TGTGCCAGCAGCCCTGGGCGGGGGCTGCATGAGCAGTTCTTC.

The CDR3 sequence: CASSDRAGGLYEQFF. DNA for the CDR3: TGTGCCAGCAGTGATCGGGCAGGGGGTTTGTATGAGCAGTTCTTC. The chain couples TRBV7-6 to TRBJ2-1; TRBD1 matches 7 bases. V shed 6 bases and J 8 bases; nucleotides not matched to a gene: 13. The CDR3 runs 15 residues. Germline V gives CDR1 SGHVS, CDR2 FNYEAQ.

The chain employs TRBV13 and TRBJ1-1, with D perhaps matching TRBD1 (6 bases). Between the trimmed V and J ends, which lost 7 bases and 7 bases, there was a span of 16 bases. The CDR3 contains 13 residues. The germline gives CDR1 PRHDT, CDR2 FYEKMQ (reference sequence). In DNA form, the CDR3 reads TGTGCCAGCAACCCGTCGGGCAGGGGTGAAGCTTTCTTT. This encodes CASNPSGRGEAFF.

V usage is TRBV10-3 and J usage is TRBJ1-5; D not resolved. V gave up 0 bases and J gave up 1 base, with 7 bases separating them. Looked up from germline, CDR1 is ENHRY and CDR2 is SYGVKD. The CDR3 contains 15 residues. The DNA of the CDR3 is TGTGCCATCAGTGAGTCCGGGTTGAGCAATCAGCCCCAGCATTTT. It translates to CAISESGLSNQPQHF.